The 20 T cell receptor beta chains in this list originate from one sample, sequenced in a study of shared clonotypes between healthy human individuals. The method was immunoSEQ multiplex PCR; TCRdb's version includes in-frame clones alone and lacks a portion of them. In the table there are roughly 2.2 million clones, 85% to 95% of which are singletons. Sequenced material: naive CD4+ T cells from PBMCs. The subset is: CD45RA+ positively selected. These receptors were collected from a man younger than 35 in good health. Some clones in this sample may be carry-over from other donors' samples.

The genes are TRBV28 and TRBJ2-5, with 10 bases aligning to TRBD2. The CDR3 extends over 20 amino acids. The trim removed 5 bases at V and 5 bases at J, leaving 23 bases unmatched. Germline-derived CDR1 and CDR2 are MDHEN and SYDVKM. As DNA, the CDR3 is TGTGCCAGCAGTCATCCAGCCCAGAGCGGGAGGGCTAGGAAGGGGGAGACCCAGTACTTC. Protein product: CASSHPAQSGRARKGETQYF. Together with reference TRBV28 and TRBJ2-5, the CDR3 gives the full variable domain: DVKVTQSSRYLVKRTGEKVFLECVQDMDHENMFWYRQDPGLGLRLIYFSYDVKMKEKGDIPEGYSVSREKKERFSLILESASTNQTSMYLCASSHPAQSGRARKGETQYFGPGTRLLVL.

This clone showed up just a few times. This chain joins TRBV5-4 and TRBJ1-1, with TRBD1 as a possible D gene (6 bases). There are 13 residues in the CDR3. CDR1 is SGHNT, CDR2 YYREEE, per germline (reference sequence). Trimming pared 4 bases from V and 8 bases from J, leaving 15 bases between. The CDR3, as DNA: TGTGCCAGCAGCACTCCCTGGACAGAAGAAGCTTTCTTT. It specifies CASSTPWTEEAFF. The whole variable domain, filled in from reference TRBV5-4 and TRBJ1-1, reads ETGVTQSPTHLIKTRGQQVTLRCSSQSGHNTVSWYQQALGQGPQFIFQYYREEENGRGNFPPRFSGLQFPNYSSELNVNALELDDSALYLCASSTPWTEEAFFGQGTRLTVV.

The rearrangement links TRBV25-1 to TRBJ2-7, with 8 bases matching TRBD1. This CDR3 region has 16 residues. Germline loops: CDR1 MGHDK, CDR2 SYGVNS. V was clipped by 4 bases and J by 1 base; unmatched bases: 9. CDR3 region: CASSVGQAVSSYEQYF. The CDR3 region has the DNA TGTGCCAGCAGTGTGGGACAGGCAGTTAGTTCCTACGAGCAGTACTTC.

This clone was counted a few times. This chain links TRBV5-1 with TRBJ2-2; 10 bases are a match to TRBD2. The CDR3 consists of 15 residues. Germline CDR1 reads SGHRS; CDR2 reads YFSETQ. Trimming removed 6 bases from V and 6 bases from J; junction bases left unmatched: 8. In DNA, the CDR3 is TGCGCCAGCAAGTTCCTAGCGGGAGTGGCCGGGGAGCTGTTTTTT. Translated: CASKFLAGVAGELFF.

J is TRBJ2-2 and V is TRBV4-1, with TRBD1 identical over 9 bases. The CDR3 has 16 residues. Germline assignment: CDR1 MGHRA and CDR2 YSYEKL. V dropped 2 bases and J dropped 6; count of bases not matched to a gene: 7. The CDR3 sequence is CASSQIPGQGSGELFF. The CDR3 DNA sequence: TGCGCCAGCAGCCAAATACCGGGACAGGGTTCCGGGGAGCTGTTTTTT.

The chain recombines TRBV9 with TRBJ2-6; TRBD2 aligns across 7 bases. Germline V CDR1 and CDR2: SGDLS, YYNGEE. After removal of 4 bases from V and 0 bases from J, the junction contained 10 bases not matched to a gene. The CDR3 contains 18 residues. The CDR3 nucleotides read TGTGCCAGCAGCTCCAGCGGGGTGATGTCCTCTGGGGCCAACGTCCTGACTTTC. This codes for CASSSSGVMSSGANVLTF.

This chain joins TRBV19 and TRBJ1-5, with D uncertain. The CDR3 covers 13 residues. V was cut by 8 bases and J by 2 bases, with 10 bases left in between. Germline-derived CDR1 and CDR2 are LNHDA and SQIVND (reference sequence). The CDR3 spells CASGEVGNQPQHF. The CDR3 bases are TGTGCCAGTGGTGAGGTCGGCAATCAGCCCCAGCATTTT.

This clone was counted once. This chain joins TRBV4-1 and TRBJ2-7; 7 bases are shared with TRBD1. V trimming: 3 bases; J trimming: 2 bases; junction bases outside the gene matches: 7. There are 15 residues in the CDR3. The germline CDR1 and CDR2 sequences are MGHRA and YSYEKL. The CDR3 DNA sequence: TGCGCCAGCAGCCATGCGGACAGGTTACCCTACGAGCAGTACTTC. Translating it yields CASSHADRLPYEQYF.

The genes are TRBV18 and TRBJ2-1, with 13 positions matching TRBD2. CDR3 length equals 17 residues. Per germline, CDR1 KGHSH and CDR2 LQKENI. V dropped 3 bases and J dropped 13; count of bases not matched to a gene: 15. CDR3 DNA: TGTGCCAGCTCACCTCCCGGGGGACTAGCGGGAAGTATACCCCAGTTCTTC. Translation: CASSPPGGLAGSIPQFF. The entire variable domain, with the rest obtained from reference TRBV18 and TRBJ2-1, is as follows: NAGVMQNPRHLVRRRGQEARLRCSPMKGHSHVYWYRQLPEEGLKFMVYLQKENIIDESGMPKERFSAEFPKEGPSILRIQQVVRGDSAAYFCASSPPGGLAGSIPQFFGPGTRLTVL.

V and J are TRBV14 and TRBJ2-1, with D possibly being TRBD2 (5 bases). Germline V gene lookup returns CDR1 SGHDN and CDR2 FVKESK. Trimming left V 9 bases short and J 9 bases short, with 18 bases between. The CDR3 extends over 13 amino acids. As DNA, the CDR3 is TGTGCCAGGAAGGAACTAGTTTCGAGTGAGCAGTTCTTC. It specifies CARKELVSSEQFF. The full variable domain, completed using reference TRBV14 and TRBJ2-1, is EAGVTQFPSHSVIEKGQTVTLRCDPISGHDNLYWYRRVMGKEIKFLLHFVKESKQDESGMPNNRFLAERTGGTYSTLKVQPAELEDSGVYFCARKELVSSEQFFGPGTRLTVL.

The chain uses TRBV5-1 and TRBJ2-4, with TRBD1 matching 10 bases. V was clipped by 0 bases and J by 5 bases; unmatched bases: 8. Germline CDR1 reads SGHRS; CDR2 reads YFSETQ. The CDR3 is 17 residues long. This CDR3 is CASSLAPTTGGENIQYF. The CDR3 DNA reads as TGCGCCAGCAGCTTGGCCCCCACGACAGGGGGCGAAAACATTCAGTACTTC.

A single count supports this clone. V and J are TRBV28 and TRBJ1-3, with unresolved D. The CDR3 sequence is 17 residues long. Trimming took off 5 bases at V and 5 bases at J, with 22 bases between the two ends. Per the germline V gene, CDR1 is MDHEN and CDR2 is SYDVKM. CDR3 residues: CASSPRIGREPRNTIYF. The CDR3 DNA reads as TGTGCCAGCAGTCCAAGAATAGGGAGGGAACCGAGAAACACCATATATTTT.

The V gene is TRBV28, the J gene TRBJ2-6; D might be TRBD2 (7 bases). Germline V CDR1 and CDR2: MDHEN, SYDVKM. The CDR3 extends over 19 amino acids. V was shortened by 7 bases and J by 2 bases, with 24 bases between the two germline ends. The CDR3 nucleotides are TGTGCCAGCACATCTTCCGGGGGGCGGTCGGGAGCTGGGGCCAACGTCCTGACTTTC. It codes for CASTSSGGRSGAGANVLTF.

The gene calls are TRBV10-3 and TRBJ2-7; TRBD2 matches at 7 bases. CDR3 length: 15 residues. Germline values: CDR1 ENHRY, CDR2 SYGVKD. V shed 1 base and J 5 bases; nucleotides not matched to a gene: 8. The CDR3 protein is CAISEWSGKSDEQYF. CDR3 DNA: TGTGCCATCAGTGAGTGGAGCGGGAAGTCCGACGAGCAGTACTTC.

The V and J genes are TRBV11-3 and TRBJ2-1; 12 bases agree with TRBD2. Germline-derived CDR1 and CDR2 are SGHNT and YENEEA. With V trimmed by 1 base and J by 4 bases, 5 bases remained unmatched. This CDR3 is 17 amino acids long. The CDR3, as DNA: TGTGCCAGCAGCTTAGGGCTGACTAGCGGGGGATACAATGAGCAGTTCTTC. Encoded protein: CASSLGLTSGGYNEQFF. The whole variable domain, remainder taken from reference TRBV11-3 and TRBJ2-1, is EAGVVQSPRYKIIEKKQPVAFWCNPISGHNTLYWYLQNLGQGPELLIRYENEEAVDDSQLPKDRFSAERLKGVDSTLKIQPAELGDSAVYLCASSLGLTSGGYNEQFFGPGTRLTVL.

The chain uses TRBV29-1 and TRBJ1-1; a weak D match, TRBD1 (5 bases). Germline V gene data show CDR1 as SQVTM and CDR2 as ANQGSEA. The CDR3 covers 13 residues. V lost 4 bases to trimming and J lost 5 bases, with 14 bases between them. CDR3 DNA: TGCAGCGTTGCCGGCAGGGTAGGAACTGAAGCTTTCTTT. Its translation: CSVAGRVGTEAFF.

Comment on this clone: Other DNA variants within this sample encode the same CDR3. The V call is TRBV27, the J call TRBJ1-1, with 7 bases lining up with TRBD1. J was trimmed by 5 bases and V by 3 bases; bases with no gene match: 3. The CDR3 runs to 13 residues. Per germline, CDR1 MNHEY and CDR2 SMNVEV (reference sequence). CDR3 bases: TGTGCCAGCAGTTTGTCCAGGGGGACTGAAGCTTTCTTT. As protein: CASSLSRGTEAFF.

The chain links TRBV5-1 to TRBJ2-1; no clear D gene. This CDR3 region has 16 residues. Between the trimmed V and J ends, which lost 1 base and 0 bases, there was a span of 11 bases. From germline, CDR1 is SGHRS and CDR2 YFSETQ. The CDR3 coding sequence is TGCGCCAGCAGCTTGTTGCCAGGAAGCTCCTACAATGAGCAGTTCTTC. It translates to CASSLLPGSSYNEQFF.

The chain joins TRBV28 to TRBJ1-2; TRBD1 aligns across 8 bases. The CDR3 totals 14 residues. J was trimmed by 8 bases and V by 4 bases; bases with no gene match: 9. Germline-derived CDR1 and CDR2 are MDHEN and SYDVKM. The CDR3, as DNA: TGTGCCAGCAGTTGGGACAGGAAAACGGGGGGCTACACCTTC. Translation: CASSWDRKTGGYTF.

This rearrangement joins TRBV19 to TRBJ1-5; 7 bases agree with TRBD1. This CDR3 has 16 residues. From germline, CDR1 is LNHDA and CDR2 SQIVND (reference sequence). After removal of 10 bases from V and 6 bases from J, the junction contained 18 bases not matched to a gene. Written as DNA, the CDR3 is TGTGCCACTGAGGGACAGCCAGCAAATCGACCTCAGCCCCAGCATTTT. This encodes CATEGQPANRPQPQHF.